The 25 T cell receptor beta chains presented below share a single source sample, sequenced in a study of TIL therapy for anti-PD-1-resistant metastatic lung cancer. The immunoSEQ assay was v3. Assay: immunoSEQ multiplex PCR; the TCRdb copy retains only in-frame clones and omits some. This sample has about 50,000 clones; about 80% occur once, and the top ten carry 4.5% to 5.5%. Time point here: pre-treatment sample, taken before nivolumab and TIL therapy. Here the sequenced sample was blood, taken at baseline. These receptors originate from a woman between 30 and 85 years old with non-small cell lung cancer.

The chain has TRBV11-2 and TRBJ2-1; a weak D match, TRBD2 (6 bases). V shed 2 bases and J shed 0 bases, with 14 bases lying between them. This CDR3 is built from 17 residues. Germline V gene data show CDR1 as SGHAT and CDR2 as FQNNGV. DNA of the CDR3: TGTGCCAGCAGCTTATATGGGGCGGGGACCTCCTACAATGAGCAGTTCTTC. Translation: CASSLYGAGTSYNEQFF.

This clone is a singleton in its sample. This sequence joins TRBV28 and TRBJ1-1; D is unresolved. Trimming pared 5 bases from V and 0 bases from J, leaving 13 bases between. The CDR3 loop spans 15 amino acids. Per germline, CDR1 MDHEN and CDR2 SYDVKM. The CDR3 DNA reads as TGTGCCAGCAGTGCCTCACGACACCTGAACACTGAAGCTTTCTTT. This codes for CASSASRHLNTEAFF.

This chain joins TRBV7-9 and TRBJ1-1, with D tentatively TRBD1 (6 bases). V was pared by 4 bases and J by 3 bases, with 9 bases between. The CDR3 is 13 residues long. CDR1 and CDR2 from the germline V gene are SEHNR and FQNEAQ (reference sequence). The CDR3 coding sequence is TGTGCCAGCAGCTCCGGGACACACACTGAAGCTTTCTTT. Encoded protein: CASSSGTHTEAFF.

Written as DNA, the CDR3 is TGCGCCAGCAGCTTGCGTTGGAGGCAGAACACTGAAGCTTTCTTT. The encoded protein is CASSLRWRQNTEAFF. The chain combines TRBV5-1 with TRBJ1-1; D is unclear. CDR3 length: 15 residues. Germline V gives CDR1 SGHRS, CDR2 YFSETQ. Trimming left V 1 base short and J 1 base short, with 11 bases between.

J is TRBJ2-7 and V is TRBV23-1; 10 positions match TRBD2. TRBV23-1 falls under the ORF class, with uncertain function. With 5 bases clipped from V and 6 bases from J, the junction kept 16 bases outside the gene matches. The CDR3 totals 17 residues. DNA of the CDR3: TGCGCCAGCAGTTTGACGGGTGGGAGCGGGAGGGCTTTCGAGCAGTACTTC. Its translation is CASSLTGGSGRAFEQYF.

The chain couples TRBV11-3 to TRBJ2-5; 7 bases fit TRBD2. From germline, CDR1 is SGHNT and CDR2 YENEEA. V lost 1 base, J lost 1 base, and 3 bases stayed unmatched. The CDR3 contains 15 residues. CDR3 amino acids: CASSLGSSGQETQYF. The CDR3 nucleotides are TGTGCCAGCAGCTTAGGTTCTAGCGGCCAAGAGACCCAGTACTTC.

This chain joins TRBV6-5 and TRBJ1-1; D is ambiguous. V lost 7 bases and J 5 bases, leaving 11 bases between the germline ends. The V gene's germline CDR1 is MNHEY and CDR2 SVGAGI. The length of the CDR3 is 12 residues. The CDR3 reads CASMEVDTEAFF. The DNA for the CDR3 is TGTGCCAGCATGGAGGTGGATACTGAAGCTTTCTTT.

The chain links TRBV5-8 to TRBJ1-1; D uncertain. Germline V CDR1 and CDR2: SGHTS, YDEGEE. The CDR3 runs 12 residues. With 2 bases removed from V and 0 bases from J, the gap between germline ends came to 2 bases. The CDR3 reads CASSFVNTEAFF. The CDR3, as DNA: TGTGCCAGCAGCTTTGTGAACACTGAAGCTTTCTTT. Looking up the rest from reference TRBV5-8 and TRBJ1-1 gives the full variable domain: EAGVTQSPTHLIKTRGQQATLRCSPISGHTSVYWYQQALGLGLQFLLWYDEGEERNRGNFPPRFSGRQFPNYSSELNVNALELEDSALYLCASSFVNTEAFFGQGTRLTVV.

The chain couples TRBV27 to TRBJ1-2, with D maybe TRBD1 (5 bases). Germline values: CDR1 MNHEY, CDR2 SMNVEV (reference sequence). This CDR3 has 13 residues. With 3 bases removed from V and 8 bases from J, the gap between germline ends came to 13 bases. The CDR3 DNA reads as TGTGCCAGCAGTTTGGGCAGGGAGGGAGGCTACACCTTC. Its protein is CASSLGREGGYTF.

The genes are TRBV27 and TRBJ2-3; a possible D gene is TRBD1 (6 bases). V lost 4 bases and J 5 bases, leaving 10 bases between the germline ends. The CDR3 is made up of 13 amino acids. Germline CDR1 reads MNHEY; CDR2 reads SMNVEV (reference sequence). This chain's CDR3 is CASSYRAVDTQYF. The CDR3 DNA follows: TGTGCCAGCAGTTACAGGGCAGTAGATACGCAGTATTTT.

This sequence joins TRBV10-2 and TRBJ2-1; no clear D gene. Trimming cost V 4 bases and J 6 bases, with 7 bases left between them. This CDR3 has 12 residues. Germline values: CDR1 WSHSY, CDR2 SAAADI. CDR3 nucleotides: TGCGCCAGCAGTGTCAAGGGCAATGAGCAGTTCTTC. Its protein product is CASSVKGNEQFF.

The chain has TRBV2 and TRBJ1-5; D not resolved. In germline, CDR1 is SNHLY, CDR2 FYNNEI. Between the trimmed V and J ends, which lost 9 bases and 0 bases, there was a span of 9 bases. This CDR3 is 13 amino acids long. The CDR3 DNA follows: TGTGCCAGTTGTGACGATAGCAATCAGCCCCAGCATTTT. Translated, it gives CASCDDSNQPQHF. Full variable domain (remainder filled in from reference TRBV2 and TRBJ1-5): EPEVTQTPSHQVTQMGQEVILRCVPISNHLYFYWYRQILGQKVEFLVSFYNNEISEKSEIFDDQFSVERPDGSNFTLKIRSTKLEDSAMYFCASCDDSNQPQHFGDGTRLSIL.

The J gene is TRBJ2-1, the V gene TRBV14; D is possibly TRBD1 or TRBD2 (6 bases each). Per germline, CDR1 SGHDN and CDR2 FVKESK. This CDR3 comprises 14 residues. The V end was cut by 0 bases, the J end by 12 bases, with 15 bases between. Here the CDR3 reads CASSQDIRGQWQFF. Written as DNA, the CDR3 is TGTGCCAGCAGCCAAGACATTCGGGGGCAATGGCAGTTCTTC.

The rearrangement uses TRBV11-2 and TRBJ2-5; unclear D gene. V lost 1 base to trimming and J lost 4 bases, with 16 bases between them. The CDR3 length is 16 residues. Per germline, CDR1 SGHAT and CDR2 FQNNGV. This CDR3 reads CASSLVLGSVGETQYF. CDR3 DNA: TGTGCCAGCAGCTTAGTCCTGGGTTCGGTGGGAGAGACCCAGTACTTC.

The V and J genes are TRBV16 and TRBJ2-7; 7 bases fit TRBD2. CDR1 and CDR2 from the germline V gene are KGHSY and FQNENV. CDR3 size: 16 residues. With 0 bases clipped from V and 2 bases from J, the junction kept 7 bases outside the gene matches. CDR3: CASSQSRSGGAYEQYF. The DNA of the CDR3 is TGTGCCAGCAGCCAATCGAGATCGGGGGGAGCCTACGAGCAGTACTTC.

This chain links TRBV19 with TRBJ1-2; D uncertain. The CDR3 totals 15 residues. Germline CDR1 is LNHDA and CDR2 is SQIVND (reference sequence). Trimming stripped 1 base from V and 2 bases from J, with 11 bases between. The CDR3 DNA reads as TGTGCCAGTAGTATAGGGTCGCCGGGGAACTATGGCTACACCTTC. Amino acid sequence: CASSIGSPGNYGYTF.

The rearrangement joins TRBV27 to TRBJ1-1, with a tentative D call TRBD1 (5 bases). Germline V lookup: CDR1 MNHEY, CDR2 SMNVEV (reference sequence). This CDR3 region has 14 residues. Trimming pared 3 bases from V and 1 base from J, leaving 9 bases between. CDR3 loop: CASSLGVGNTEAFF. DNA for the CDR3: TGTGCCAGCAGTTTGGGGGTAGGGAACACTGAAGCTTTCTTT.

V gene TRBV28 combines with J gene TRBJ1-1; 10 nucleotides line up with TRBD1. CDR1 is MDHEN and CDR2 is SYDVKM in the germline V gene. This CDR3 is 15 amino acids long. Losses at the gene ends were 10 bases for V and 10 bases for J; bases not matched to a gene: 18. The CDR3 DNA sequence: TGTGCCACTTCACTCCCCACGACAGGGGGCAGGGTAGCTTTCTTT. Translating it yields CATSLPTTGGRVAFF.

The J gene is TRBJ2-2, the V gene TRBV19; D call uncertain. The germline V gene has CDR1 LNHDA and CDR2 SQIVND (reference sequence). The ends were cut back, 9 bases at V and 2 bases at J, with 13 bases in the middle. CDR3 length equals 14 residues. CDR3 protein: CASGWALNTGELFF. In nucleotides, the CDR3 is TGTGCCAGCGGATGGGCCTTAAACACCGGGGAGCTGTTTTTT.

The chain uses TRBV2 and TRBJ2-7; 7 nucleotides match TRBD1. V shed 4 bases and J 0 bases; nucleotides not matched to a gene: 6. Germline V gene sequence: CDR1 SNHLY, CDR2 FYNNEI. CDR3 size: 15 residues. In DNA form, the CDR3 reads TGTGCCAGCAGTGCAGGGGGAAGGAGCTCCTACGAGCAGTACTTC. Translating gives CASSAGGRSSYEQYF.

The chain has TRBV5-1 and TRBJ1-2; 9 bases are shared with TRBD1. The CDR3 totals 13 residues. With V trimmed by 9 bases and J by 7 bases, 10 bases remained unmatched. From germline, CDR1 is SGHRS and CDR2 YFSETQ. The CDR3 is CATTGTGSSGYTF. The CDR3 DNA sequence: TGCGCCACCACCGGGACAGGGTCAAGTGGCTACACCTTC.

The chain is built from TRBV28 and TRBJ1-2; 11 bases map to TRBD1. V trimming: 7 bases; J trimming: 4 bases; junction bases outside the gene matches: 5. From germline, CDR1 is MDHEN and CDR2 SYDVKM. The CDR3 covers 14 residues. CDR3 nucleotides: TGTGCCAGCAAAGGACAGGGGGCGATCTATGGCTACACCTTC. It translates to CASKGQGAIYGYTF.

The chain has TRBV5-1 and TRBJ2-5; D ambiguous. Trimming cost V 1 base and J 5 bases, with 6 bases left between them. The germline CDR1 and CDR2 sequences are SGHRS and YFSETQ. The CDR3 sequence is 12 residues long. The CDR3 is CASSLIGETQYF. In nucleotides, the CDR3 is TGCGCCAGCAGCTTGATAGGGGAGACCCAGTACTTC.

V is TRBV18 and J is TRBJ2-7, with D hard to call. Germline lookup yields CDR1 KGHSH and CDR2 LQKENI. Trimming cost V 5 bases and J 0 bases, with 11 bases left between them. This CDR3 is built from 14 residues. DNA of the CDR3: TGTGCCAGCTCAGATTCCTACAGCTCCTACGAGCAGTACTTC. It codes for CASSDSYSSYEQYF.

V gene TRBV5-5 combines with J gene TRBJ1-5; D gene uncertain. There are 14 residues in the CDR3. Per the germline V gene, CDR1 is SGHKS and CDR2 is YYEKEE (reference sequence). Trimming took 2 bases from V and 0 from J, leaving 6 bases between them. DNA of the CDR3: TGTGCCAGCAGCTTCCTAGATAGCAATCAGCCCCAGCATTTT. Its translation is CASSFLDSNQPQHF.